These 11 T cell receptor beta chains were sequenced from one sample in a study of T-cell reconstitution after alpha-beta-depleted transplantation in children. Library preparation (for TCRbeta) was performed with unique molecular identifiers. MiXCR, run by TCRdb on the PCR reads, gives a single entry per CDR3 protein. The sample lists a few hundred thousand distinct CDR3 sequences, roughly 20% occurring once. This specimen consisted of PBMCs from the stem cell graft donor, obtained from the stem cell graft. The receptors here all came from a human donor who donated a stem cell graft to a child with acute myeloid leukemia.

This clonotype was seen only a few times. The chain carries TRBV10-3 and TRBJ2-3; TRBD2 matches at 8 bases. The J segment lost 3 bases and the V segment lost 6 bases, leaving 8 bases of the junction unmatched. Germline V gene sequence: CDR1 ENHRY, CDR2 SYGVKD. This CDR3 spans 15 amino acids. The CDR3 DNA is TGTGCCATCAGGAAGGGACTAGTCGCTACAGATACGCAGTATTTT. It translates to CAIRKGLVATDTQYF.

The gene calls are TRBV28 and TRBJ2-1; the D gene is possibly TRBD2 (5 bases). Trimming shortened V by 5 bases and J by 7 bases, and 15 bases separated the two germline ends. Germline V gene lookup returns CDR1 MDHEN and CDR2 SYDVKM. CDR3 length: 14 residues. CDR3 nucleotides: TGTGCCAGCAGTCCCCGGACTCCAAGGAATGAGCAGTTCTTC. The encoded protein is CASSPRTPRNEQFF.

V gene TRBV7-9 combines with J gene TRBJ2-1; 9 nucleotides line up with TRBD1. Germline V gives CDR1 SEHNR, CDR2 FQNEAQ (reference sequence). The CDR3 length is 16 residues. V trimming: 4 bases; J trimming: 5 bases; junction bases outside the gene matches: 9. In DNA form, the CDR3 reads TGTGCCAGCAGCTACTCCGGGACAGGGTATAACAATGAGCAGTTCTTC. Protein sequence: CASSYSGTGYNNEQFF.

A few counts support this clonotype. This chain joins TRBV20-1 and TRBJ2-1; possibly TRBD2 for D (5 bases). Germline CDR1 reads DFQATT; CDR2 reads SNEGSKA (reference sequence). V was pared by 6 bases and J by 4 bases, with 10 bases between. The CDR3 covers 12 residues. The CDR3 is CSASSEYNEQFF. Here the CDR3 DNA reads TGCAGTGCAAGTAGCGAATACAATGAGCAGTTCTTC.

This clonotype has just a few counts. The V and J genes are TRBV28 and TRBJ2-3, with D perhaps TRBD2 (6 bases). V dropped 3 bases and J dropped 0 bases, with 13 bases sitting between them. Germline CDR1 is MDHEN and CDR2 is SYDVKM. The CDR3 runs 16 residues. The CDR3 bases are TGTGCCAGCAGTTTGTCGACCGGGACTAGCACAGATACGCAGTATTTT. As protein: CASSLSTGTSTDTQYF. Using reference TRBV28 and TRBJ2-3 for the parts outside the CDR3, the full variable domain is DVKVTQSSRYLVKRTGEKVFLECVQDMDHENMFWYRQDPGLGLRLIYFSYDVKMKEKGDIPEGYSVSREKKERFSLILESASTNQTSMYLCASSLSTGTSTDTQYFGPGTRLTVL.

This clonotype was seen only a few times. This chain joins TRBV12-3 or TRBV12-4 and TRBJ1-6; 7 positions match TRBD1. Losses at the gene ends were 4 bases for V and 7 bases for J; bases not matched to a gene: 4. The CDR3 is made up of 14 amino acids. CDR3 residues: CASSSGQTNSPLHF. The CDR3 DNA follows: TGTGCCAGCAGTTCGGGACAGACGAATTCACCCCTCCACTTT.

The chain recombines TRBV7-9 with TRBJ2-6, with D unresolved. This CDR3 region has 15 residues. CDR1 and CDR2 (germline): SEHNR, FQNEAQ (reference sequence). The V end lost 5 bases, the J end lost 0 bases, and 8 bases lay between the germline ends. CDR3 in DNA: TGTGCCAGCAGCGAAATTTTCTCTGGGGCCAACGTCCTGACTTTC. Translation gives CASSEIFSGANVLTF.

Many counts were recorded for this clonotype. The chain couples TRBV12-3 or TRBV12-4 to TRBJ2-6; 8 bases are shared with TRBD1. V shed 5 bases, J shed 0 bases, and the junction held 3 bases outside the gene matches. There are 16 residues in the CDR3. The chain's CDR3 is CASSAGTGSGANVLTF. The CDR3 region has the DNA TGTGCCAGCAGTGCCGGGACAGGCTCTGGGGCCAACGTCCTGACTTTC.

In its sample, this clonotype was seen many times. The V call is TRBV29-1, the J call TRBJ1-4; D may be TRBD1 (6 bases). V was shortened by 5 bases and J by 4 bases, with 8 bases between the two germline ends. Per germline, CDR1 SQVTM and CDR2 ANQGSEA. The CDR3 is 12 amino acids. CDR3 sequence reads: CSVLQGNEKLFF. The CDR3 DNA reads as TGCAGCGTTTTACAGGGTAATGAAAAACTGTTTTTT.

The table lists this clonotype with a few counts. The J gene is TRBJ1-1, the V gene TRBV29-1; D unclear. V lost 1 base to trimming and J lost 1 base, with 7 bases between them. The CDR3 has 13 amino acids. Germline V CDR1 and CDR2: SQVTM, ANQGSEA. CDR3 sequence reads: CSVEGPANTEAFF. The CDR3 nucleotides are TGCAGCGTTGAAGGCCCGGCGAACACTGAAGCTTTCTTT.

This clonotype has ten or more counts. This sequence joins TRBV28 and TRBJ2-7; D is ambiguous. This CDR3 comprises 14 residues. Trimming took 5 bases from V and 1 from J, leaving 12 bases between them. Germline loops: CDR1 MDHEN, CDR2 SYDVKM. CDR3: CASSPLTGSYEQYF. CDR3 DNA sequence: TGTGCCAGCAGTCCCCTCACCGGGTCCTACGAGCAGTACTTC.